This note documents a single T cell receptor (beta chain) sequence. Looked up from germline, CDR1 is SNHLY and CDR2 is FYNNEI. V gave up 8 bases and J gave up 0 bases, with 10 bases separating them. The CDR3 runs 13 residues. Bulk TCR libraries were made with methods that had been previously described and with listed TCR primers. TCRdb reanalysed the PCR reads using MiXCR and keeps one entry per CDR3 protein. This table holds 460,000 or so distinct CDR3 sequences, under 30% found once. The source of the sample is a study of molecular identifiers for immune sequencing clone quantification. Overall study: Replicate RNA from about 19,000 or 110,000 naive CD8 T cells formed five aliquots; four were sequenced.

The sample taken for sequencing was naive CD8+ T cells from blood, with Jurkat cell RNA spiked in. The subset is: FACS-sorted CD8+CD4-CCR7+CD45RA+ naive T cells. The source of this sequence is a human donor in good health. Some libraries in this study had Jurkat cell RNA spiked in. J is TRBJ2-5 and V is TRBV2; D not resolved. The CDR3 nucleotides read TGTGCCAGCGACCCCGAGTACCAAGAGACCCAGTACTTC. Encoded protein: CASDPEYQETQYF.